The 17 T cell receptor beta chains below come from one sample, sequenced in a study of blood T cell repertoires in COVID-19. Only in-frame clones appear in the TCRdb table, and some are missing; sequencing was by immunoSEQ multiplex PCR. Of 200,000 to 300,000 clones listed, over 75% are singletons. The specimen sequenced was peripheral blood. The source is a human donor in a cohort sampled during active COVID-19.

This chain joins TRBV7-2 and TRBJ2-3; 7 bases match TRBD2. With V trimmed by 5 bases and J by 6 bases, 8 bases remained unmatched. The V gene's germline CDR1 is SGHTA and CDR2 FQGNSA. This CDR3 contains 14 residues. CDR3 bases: TGTGCCAGCAGCCCGGGGGGAGTGGACGATACGCAGTATTTT. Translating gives CASSPGGVDDTQYF.

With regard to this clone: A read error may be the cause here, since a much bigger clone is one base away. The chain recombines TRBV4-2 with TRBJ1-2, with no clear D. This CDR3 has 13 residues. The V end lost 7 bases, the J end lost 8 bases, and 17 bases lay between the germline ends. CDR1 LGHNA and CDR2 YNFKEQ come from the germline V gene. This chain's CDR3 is CASNRDGDHGYTF. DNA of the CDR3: TGTGCCAGCAACCGAGACGGAGATCACGGCTACACCTTC.

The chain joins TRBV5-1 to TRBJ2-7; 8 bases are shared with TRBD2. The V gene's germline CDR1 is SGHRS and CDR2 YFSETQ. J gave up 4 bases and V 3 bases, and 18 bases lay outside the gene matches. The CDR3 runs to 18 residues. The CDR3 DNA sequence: TGCGCCAGCAGCTCCCCACCCCGTCCGGGACTAGTAAGATACGAGCAGTACTTC. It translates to CASSSPPRPGLVRYEQYF.

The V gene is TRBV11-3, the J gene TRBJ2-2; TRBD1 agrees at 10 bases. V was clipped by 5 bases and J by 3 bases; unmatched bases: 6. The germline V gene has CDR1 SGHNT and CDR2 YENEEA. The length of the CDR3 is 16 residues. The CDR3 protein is CASSRGQGFDTGELFF. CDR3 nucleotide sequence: TGTGCCAGCAGCCGGGGACAGGGGTTTGACACCGGGGAGCTGTTTTTT.

The CDR3 sequence is CASSLNRDREQYF. Here the CDR3 DNA reads TGCGCCAGCAGCCTAAACAGGGATCGGGAGCAGTACTTC. This rearrangement joins TRBV4-3 to TRBJ2-7, with D possibly TRBD1 on 6 matching bases. This CDR3 is built from 13 residues. Trimming removed 4 bases at V and 7 bases at J, with 14 bases between. CDR1 and CDR2 from the germline V gene are LGHNA and YSLEER.

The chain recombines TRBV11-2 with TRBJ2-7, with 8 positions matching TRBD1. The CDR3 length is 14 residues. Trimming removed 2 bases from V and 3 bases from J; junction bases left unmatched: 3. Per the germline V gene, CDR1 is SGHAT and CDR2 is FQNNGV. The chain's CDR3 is CASSLSTGGYEQYF. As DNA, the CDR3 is TGTGCCAGCAGCTTATCTACAGGGGGCTACGAGCAGTACTTC.

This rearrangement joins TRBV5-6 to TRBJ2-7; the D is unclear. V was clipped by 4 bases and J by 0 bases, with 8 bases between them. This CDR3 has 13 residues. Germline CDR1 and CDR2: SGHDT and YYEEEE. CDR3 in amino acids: CASSLGVSYEQYF. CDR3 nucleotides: TGTGCCAGCAGCCTAGGCGTCTCCTACGAGCAGTACTTC.

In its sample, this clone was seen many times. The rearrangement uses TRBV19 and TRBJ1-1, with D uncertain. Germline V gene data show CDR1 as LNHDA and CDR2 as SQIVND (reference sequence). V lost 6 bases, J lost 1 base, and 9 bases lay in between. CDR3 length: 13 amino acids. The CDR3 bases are TGTGCCAGTAGGTGGGAGCGGAACACTGAAGCTTTCTTT. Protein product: CASRWERNTEAFF.

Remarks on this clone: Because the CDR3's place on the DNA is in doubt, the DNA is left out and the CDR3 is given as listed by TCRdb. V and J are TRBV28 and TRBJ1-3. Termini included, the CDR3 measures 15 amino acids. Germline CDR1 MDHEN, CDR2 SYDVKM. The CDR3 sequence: CASRRGGALETPYIF.

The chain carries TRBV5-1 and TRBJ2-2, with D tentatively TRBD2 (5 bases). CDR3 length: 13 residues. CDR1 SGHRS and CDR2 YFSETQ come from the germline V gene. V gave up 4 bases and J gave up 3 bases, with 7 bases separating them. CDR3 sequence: CASSMRDTGELFF. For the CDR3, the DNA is TGCGCCAGCAGCATGAGGGACACCGGGGAGCTGTTTTTT.

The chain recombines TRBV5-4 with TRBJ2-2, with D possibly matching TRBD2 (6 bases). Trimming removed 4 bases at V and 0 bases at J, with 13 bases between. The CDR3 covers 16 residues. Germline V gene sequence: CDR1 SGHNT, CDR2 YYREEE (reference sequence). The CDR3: CASSPQLAANTGELFF. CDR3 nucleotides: TGTGCCAGCAGCCCACAACTAGCAGCGAACACCGGGGAGCTGTTTTTT. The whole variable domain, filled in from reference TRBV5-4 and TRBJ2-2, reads ETGVTQSPTHLIKTRGQQVTLRCSSQSGHNTVSWYQQALGQGPQFIFQYYREEENGRGNFPPRFSGLQFPNYSSELNVNALELDDSALYLCASSPQLAANTGELFFGEGSRLTVL.

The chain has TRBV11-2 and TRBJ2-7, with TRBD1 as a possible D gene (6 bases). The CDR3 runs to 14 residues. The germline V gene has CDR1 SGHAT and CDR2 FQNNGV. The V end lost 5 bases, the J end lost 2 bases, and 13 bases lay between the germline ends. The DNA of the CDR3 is TGTGCCAGCAGCCCAGAGGGGGTCGCCTACGAGCAGTACTTC. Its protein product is CASSPEGVAYEQYF.

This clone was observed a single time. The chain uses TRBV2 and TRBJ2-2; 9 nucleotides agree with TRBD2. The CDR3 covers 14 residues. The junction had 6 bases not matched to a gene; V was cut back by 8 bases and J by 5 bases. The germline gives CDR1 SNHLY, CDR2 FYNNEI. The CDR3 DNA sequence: TGTGCCAGCCGAGGACTAGCGACAACCGGGGAGCTGTTTTTT. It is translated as CASRGLATTGELFF.

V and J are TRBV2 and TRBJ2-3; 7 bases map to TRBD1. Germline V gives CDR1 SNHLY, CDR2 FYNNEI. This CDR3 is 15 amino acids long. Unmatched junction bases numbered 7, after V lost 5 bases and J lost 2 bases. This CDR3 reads CASSLRDSSTDTQYF. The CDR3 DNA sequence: TGTGCCAGCAGTCTCCGGGACAGCTCCACAGATACGCAGTATTTT.

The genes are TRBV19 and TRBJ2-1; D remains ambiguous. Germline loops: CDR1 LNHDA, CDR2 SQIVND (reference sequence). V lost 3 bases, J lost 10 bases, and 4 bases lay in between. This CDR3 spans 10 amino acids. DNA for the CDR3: TGTGCCAGTAGTATGGGCGAGCAGTTCTTC. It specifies CASSMGEQFF.

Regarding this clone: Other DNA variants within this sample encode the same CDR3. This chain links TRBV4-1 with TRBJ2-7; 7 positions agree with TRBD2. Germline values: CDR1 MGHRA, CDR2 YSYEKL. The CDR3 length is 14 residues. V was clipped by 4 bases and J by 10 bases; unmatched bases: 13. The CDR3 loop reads CASSPAGAGSEQYF. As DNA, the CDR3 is TGCGCCAGCAGCCCTGCAGGAGCGGGAAGCGAACAGTACTTC.

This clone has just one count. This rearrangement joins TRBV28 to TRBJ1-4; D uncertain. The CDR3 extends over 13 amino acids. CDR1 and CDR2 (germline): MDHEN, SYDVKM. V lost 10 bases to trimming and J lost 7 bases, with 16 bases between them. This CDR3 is CATLGENLEKLFF. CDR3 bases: TGTGCCACTCTTGGGGAGAACCTTGAAAAACTGTTTTTT.